The 23 T cell receptor beta chains below come from one sample, sequenced in a study of vaccination effects on CD4 cells after COVID-19. In the ViraFEST assay, antigen-specific CD4+ clonotypes were identified by expansion after peptide-pool stimulation. On day 10 of culture, CD4+ T cells were separated out. Profiled with immunoSEQ multiplex PCR; TCRdb holds only in-frame clones, not every one. The sample records about 60,000 clones, roughly 80% being singletons. These receptors have no identified antigens. The source material was CD4+ T cells from PBMCs cultured with HCoV-229E spike peptides, sampled before COVID-19 vaccination. Receptors were obtained from a human donor who received a COVID-19 vaccine.

The chain joins TRBV4-1 to TRBJ2-4, with a tentative D call TRBD2 (5 bases). Germline lookup yields CDR1 MGHRA and CDR2 YSYEKL. Trimming pared 0 bases from V and 2 bases from J, leaving 8 bases between. The CDR3 length is 15 residues. The CDR3 coding sequence is TGCGCCAGCAGCCAAGAGTGGAGGACCAAAAACATTCAGTACTTC. Amino acid sequence: CASSQEWRTKNIQYF.

This chain joins TRBV3-1 (or the pseudogene TRBV3-2) and TRBJ2-7; no reliable D call. This CDR3 spans 14 amino acids. Germline V CDR1 and CDR2: LGHDT, YNNKEL (reference sequence). Trimming pared 0 bases from V and 6 bases from J, leaving 12 bases between. This CDR3 reads CASSQDVGWAEQYV. Here the CDR3 DNA reads TGTGCCAGCAGCCAAGACGTGGGTTGGGCCGAGCAGTACGTC.

This chain's CDR3 is CASDQTVANYGYTF. The CDR3 DNA is TGCGCCAGCGACCAGACGGTAGCTAACTATGGCTACACCTTC. This chain uses TRBV23-1 with TRBJ1-2; D call uncertain. TRBV23-1 is known as an ORF, though its function is uncertain. The CDR3 has 14 residues. Trimming removed 8 bases from V and 0 bases from J, with 13 bases in between.

This clone showed up just a few times. CDR3 DNA sequence: TGTGCCAGCAGCTACGGGACCGCCACCGGGGAGCTGTTTTTT. Protein sequence: CASSYGTATGELFF. The chain employs TRBV7-9 and TRBJ2-2; TRBD1 or TRBD2 may be the D gene (5 bases each). Per germline, CDR1 SEHNR and CDR2 FQNEAQ (reference sequence). The CDR3 sequence is 14 residues long. The ends were cut back, 4 bases at V and 4 bases at J, with 10 bases in the middle.

The chain employs TRBV6-5 and TRBJ1-3, with D possibly being TRBD1 (6 bases). This CDR3 spans 14 amino acids. Germline V CDR1 and CDR2: MNHEY, SVGAGI. Trimming took off 6 bases at V and 0 bases at J, with 9 bases between the two ends. DNA for the CDR3: TGTGCCAGCAGCCAGGGGTACTCTGGAAACACCATATATTTT. Translated: CASSQGYSGNTIYF.

V and J are TRBV18 and TRBJ1-4, with 8 nucleotides matching TRBD1. V lost 3 bases to trimming and J lost 4 bases; unmatched junction nucleotides: 4. Germline assignment: CDR1 KGHSH and CDR2 LQKENI. The CDR3 totals 15 residues. The CDR3 reads CASSPGQGSNEKLFF. For the CDR3, the DNA is TGTGCCAGCTCACCCGGACAGGGAAGTAATGAAAAACTGTTTTTT.

The chain uses TRBV28 and TRBJ2-2, with 9 bases aligning to TRBD2. The junction had 4 bases not matched to a gene; V was cut back by 7 bases and J by 7 bases. From germline, CDR1 is MDHEN and CDR2 SYDVKM. The CDR3 is 13 amino acids. The CDR3 DNA is TGTGCCAGCACTTCTAGCGGGGACGGGGAGCTGTTTTTT. Amino acid sequence: CASTSSGDGELFF.

The chain combines TRBV5-1 with TRBJ2-2; possibly TRBD1 for D (6 bases). Deletions cut 1 base from V and 7 bases from J, with 17 bases between. Germline lookup yields CDR1 SGHRS and CDR2 YFSETQ. The CDR3 totals 16 residues. The CDR3 nucleotides read TGCGCCAGCAGCTTGAGGGCAGGGGAAATTGGCGGGGAGCTGTTTTTT. The encoded protein is CASSLRAGEIGGELFF.

This sequence joins TRBV3-1 (or the pseudogene TRBV3-2) and TRBJ2-2, with 9 nucleotides matching TRBD1. This CDR3 spans 16 amino acids. Germline V gene lookup returns CDR1 LGHDT and CDR2 YNNKEL (reference sequence). V shed 1 base and J 6 bases; nucleotides not matched to a gene: 6. CDR3 sequence: CASSQVGQGLPGELFF. The CDR3, as DNA: TGTGCCAGCAGCCAAGTCGGACAGGGGTTACCCGGGGAGCTGTTTTTT.

This clone was recorded a few times. This chain links TRBV18 with TRBJ2-3; TRBD2 is a possible D gene (6 bases). The CDR3 is 15 amino acids. The germline CDR1 and CDR2 sequences are KGHSH and LQKENI. V was trimmed by 1 base and J by 2 bases, leaving 10 bases between them. CDR3 in amino acids: CASSPRGDFTDTQYF. The CDR3, as DNA: TGTGCCAGCTCACCACGGGGGGACTTCACAGATACGCAGTATTTT.

The chain carries TRBV27 and TRBJ1-6; no reliable D call. From germline, CDR1 is MNHEY and CDR2 SMNVEV (reference sequence). The V gene lost 7 bases and the J gene lost 9 bases, with 13 bases spanning the gap. The CDR3 totals 13 residues. CDR3 bases: TGTGCCAGCAAGGAGGACTTGAGTTCACCCCTCCACTTT. Translated, it gives CASKEDLSSPLHF.

The chain has TRBV15 and TRBJ2-3, with D uncertain. This CDR3 spans 14 amino acids. Germline V gene sequence: CDR1 LNHNV, CDR2 YYDKDF (reference sequence). Trimming took off 1 base at V and 4 bases at J, with 9 bases between the two ends. The CDR3 region is CATSRAPGADTQYF. As DNA, the CDR3 is TGTGCCACCAGCAGAGCCCCGGGTGCAGATACGCAGTATTTT. The complete variable domain, with remaining parts taken from reference TRBV15 and TRBJ2-3, reads DAMVIQNPRYQVTQFGKPVTLSCSQTLNHNVMYWYQQKSSQAPKLLFHYYDKDFNNEADTPDNFQSRRPNTSFCFLDIRSPGLGDTAMYLCATSRAPGADTQYFGPGTRLTVL.

The CDR3 loop reads CASSLPGQDLYGYTF. For the CDR3, the DNA is TGTGCCAGCAGTCTTCCGGGACAAGATTTGTATGGCTACACCTTC. The chain links TRBV6-4 to TRBJ1-2, with TRBD1 as a possible D gene (6 bases). CDR3 length: 15 amino acids. The germline V gene has CDR1 MRHNA and CDR2 SNTAGT. Between the trimmed V and J ends, which lost 5 bases and 5 bases, there was a span of 18 bases.

This sequence joins TRBV6-5 and TRBJ2-7; TRBD1 aligns across 7 bases. The CDR3 extends over 15 amino acids. Germline assignment: CDR1 MNHEY and CDR2 SVGAGI. The V segment lost 6 bases and the J segment 2 bases; nucleotides outside the gene matches: 10. The CDR3 DNA reads as TGTGCCAGCAGACCAACAGGGGAAGCTACCTACGAGCAGTACGTC. It specifies CASRPTGEATYEQYV.

The chain carries TRBV14 and TRBJ2-1; 9 nucleotides match TRBD2. Trimming took 2 bases from V and 3 from J; bases not matched to a gene: 5. Germline CDR1 and CDR2: SGHDN and FVKESK. The CDR3 has 16 amino acids. The DNA of the CDR3 is TGTGCCAGCAGCCAAATTAGCGGGGGTCGCTACAATGAGCAGTTCTTC. Translated, it gives CASSQISGGRYNEQFF. The full variable domain, in which reference TRBV14 and TRBJ2-1 provide the parts outside the CDR3, is EAGVTQFPSHSVIEKGQTVTLRCDPISGHDNLYWYRRVMGKEIKFLLHFVKESKQDESGMPNNRFLAERTGGTYSTLKVQPAELEDSGVYFCASSQISGGRYNEQFFGPGTRLTVL.

The table lists this clone with a few counts. V is TRBV19 and J is TRBJ1-5; no clear D. Germline CDR1 is LNHDA and CDR2 is SQIVND (reference sequence). The CDR3 covers 17 residues. The V end was cut by 3 bases, the J end by 0 bases, with 15 bases between. Here the CDR3 reads CASSIWSIVDSNQPQHF. The DNA for the CDR3 is TGTGCCAGTAGTATTTGGTCCATTGTAGATAGCAATCAGCCCCAGCATTTT.

The rearrangement joins TRBV12-3 or TRBV12-4 to TRBJ2-2; D unclear. Deletions cut 6 bases from V and 6 bases from J, with 11 bases between. The length of the CDR3 is 13 residues. Here the CDR3 reads CASSLRRSGELFF. CDR3 sequence (DNA): TGTGCCAGCAGCCTCCGGAGATCCGGGGAGCTGTTTTTT.

The J gene is TRBJ1-1, the V gene TRBV5-1; 7 positions match TRBD1. CDR3 size: 15 residues. Germline V gene data show CDR1 as SGHRS and CDR2 as YFSETQ. J lost 2 bases, V lost 3 bases, and 7 bases had no gene match. CDR3 residues: CASSYAGTVNTEAFF. The DNA for the CDR3 is TGCGCCAGCAGCTACGCCGGGACAGTTAACACTGAAGCTTTCTTT.

This rearrangement joins TRBV29-1 to TRBJ2-5; TRBD1 might be the D (6 bases). V was pared by 7 bases and J by 2 bases, with 11 bases between. From germline, CDR1 is SQVTM and CDR2 ANQGSEA. The CDR3 is 12 residues long. The CDR3 spells CSATTGQETQYF. CDR3 bases: TGCAGCGCCACGACAGGACAAGAGACCCAGTACTTC.

The J gene is TRBJ1-1, the V gene TRBV30; D is unresolved. Germline V gene sequence: CDR1 GTSNPN, CDR2 SVGIG (reference sequence). V lost 4 bases and J 1 base, leaving 10 bases between the germline ends. The length of the CDR3 is 13 residues. The CDR3 is CAWKEQPNTEAFF. The DNA for the CDR3 is TGTGCCTGGAAGGAACAACCGAACACTGAAGCTTTCTTT.

This clone appeared a single time. V gene TRBV6-6 combines with J gene TRBJ1-5; D remains unclear. This CDR3 has 14 residues. CDR1 MNHNY and CDR2 SVGAGI come from the germline V gene (reference sequence). V lost 5 bases to trimming and J lost 5 bases, with 13 bases between them. The CDR3 spells CASSTRPEDQPQHF. DNA for the CDR3: TGTGCCAGCAGTACCCGCCCAGAGGATCAGCCCCAGCATTTT.

The gene calls are TRBV18 and TRBJ2-3; possibly TRBD1 for D (5 bases). Trimming shortened V by 3 bases and J by 0 bases, and 10 bases separated the two germline ends. This CDR3 has 15 residues. Germline CDR1 reads KGHSH; CDR2 reads LQKENI. CDR3 sequence reads: CASSPTVTSTDTQYF. CDR3 bases: TGTGCCAGCTCACCGACAGTTACTAGCACAGATACGCAGTATTTT.

This chain joins TRBV7-3 and TRBJ2-7; 7 positions match TRBD2. V was clipped by 4 bases and J by 7 bases; unmatched bases: 7. CDR1 and CDR2 from the germline V gene are SGHTA and FQGTGA. The CDR3 is 13 residues long. The CDR3 protein is CASSSHPGGEQYV. CDR3 DNA sequence: TGTGCCAGCAGCTCCCACCCGGGAGGTGAGCAGTACGTC.